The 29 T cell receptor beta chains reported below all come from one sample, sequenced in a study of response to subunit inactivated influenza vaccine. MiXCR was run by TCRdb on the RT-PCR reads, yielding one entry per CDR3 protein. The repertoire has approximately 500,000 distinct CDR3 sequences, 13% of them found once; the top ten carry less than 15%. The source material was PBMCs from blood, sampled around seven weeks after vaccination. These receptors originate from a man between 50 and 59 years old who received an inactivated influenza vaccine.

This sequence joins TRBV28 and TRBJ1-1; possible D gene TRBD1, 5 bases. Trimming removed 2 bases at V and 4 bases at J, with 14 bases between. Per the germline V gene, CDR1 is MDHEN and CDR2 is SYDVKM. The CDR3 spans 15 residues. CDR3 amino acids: CASSLTVFRATEAFF. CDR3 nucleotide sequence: TGTGCCAGCAGTTTAACGGTCTTCAGGGCCACTGAAGCTTTCTTT.

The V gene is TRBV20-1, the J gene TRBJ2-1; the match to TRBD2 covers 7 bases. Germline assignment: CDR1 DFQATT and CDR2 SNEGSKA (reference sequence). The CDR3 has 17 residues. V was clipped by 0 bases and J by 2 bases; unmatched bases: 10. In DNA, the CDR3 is TGCAGTGCTAGAGATCTGGGGGAGGCGGGAGCCTACAATGAGCAGTTCTTC. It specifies CSARDLGEAGAYNEQFF.

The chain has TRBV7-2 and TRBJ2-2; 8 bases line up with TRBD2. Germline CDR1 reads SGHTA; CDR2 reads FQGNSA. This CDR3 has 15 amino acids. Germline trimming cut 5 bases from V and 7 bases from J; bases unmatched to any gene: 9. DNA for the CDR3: TGTGCCAGCAGCAGGACGGGGGGGCCCAGCGGGGAGCTGTTTTTT. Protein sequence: CASSRTGGPSGELFF.

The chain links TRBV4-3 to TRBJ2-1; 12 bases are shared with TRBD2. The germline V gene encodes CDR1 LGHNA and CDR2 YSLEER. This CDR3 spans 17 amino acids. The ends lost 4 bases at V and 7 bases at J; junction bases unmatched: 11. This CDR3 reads CASSRQTSGSRDNEQFF. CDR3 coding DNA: TGCGCCAGCAGCCGGCAGACTAGCGGGAGTCGTGATAATGAGCAGTTCTTC.

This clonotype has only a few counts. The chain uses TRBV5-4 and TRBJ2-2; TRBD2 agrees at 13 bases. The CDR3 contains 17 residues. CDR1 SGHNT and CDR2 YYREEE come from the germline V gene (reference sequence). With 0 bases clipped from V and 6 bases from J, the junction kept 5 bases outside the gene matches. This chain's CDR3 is CASSLGLAGGSSGELFF. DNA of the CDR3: TGTGCCAGCAGCTTGGGACTAGCGGGGGGTTCATCCGGGGAGCTGTTTTTT.

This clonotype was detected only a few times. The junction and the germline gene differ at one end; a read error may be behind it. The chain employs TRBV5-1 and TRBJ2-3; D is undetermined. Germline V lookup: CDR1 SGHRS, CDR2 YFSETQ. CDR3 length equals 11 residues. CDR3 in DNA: TGCGCCAGCCGCTTCGACGATACGCAGTATTTT. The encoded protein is CASRFDDTQYF.

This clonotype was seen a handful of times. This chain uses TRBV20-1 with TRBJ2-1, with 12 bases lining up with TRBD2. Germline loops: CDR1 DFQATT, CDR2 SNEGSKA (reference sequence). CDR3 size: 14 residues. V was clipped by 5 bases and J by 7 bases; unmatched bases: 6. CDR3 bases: TGCAGTGCTGACGGACTAGCGGGGCAAAATGAGCAGTTCTTC. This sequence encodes CSADGLAGQNEQFF.

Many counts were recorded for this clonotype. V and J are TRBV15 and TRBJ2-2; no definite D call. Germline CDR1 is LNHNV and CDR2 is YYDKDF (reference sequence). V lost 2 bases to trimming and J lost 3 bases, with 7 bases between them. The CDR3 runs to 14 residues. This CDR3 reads CATSRILDTGELFF. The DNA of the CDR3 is TGTGCCACCAGCAGAATACTGGACACCGGGGAGCTGTTTTTT.

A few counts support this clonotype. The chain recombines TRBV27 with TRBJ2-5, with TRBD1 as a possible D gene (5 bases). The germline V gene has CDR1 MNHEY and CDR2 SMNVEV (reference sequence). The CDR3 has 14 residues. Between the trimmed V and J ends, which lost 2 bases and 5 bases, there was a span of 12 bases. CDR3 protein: CASSLIGASETQYF. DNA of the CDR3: TGTGCCAGCAGTTTAATAGGGGCTTCGGAGACCCAGTACTTC.

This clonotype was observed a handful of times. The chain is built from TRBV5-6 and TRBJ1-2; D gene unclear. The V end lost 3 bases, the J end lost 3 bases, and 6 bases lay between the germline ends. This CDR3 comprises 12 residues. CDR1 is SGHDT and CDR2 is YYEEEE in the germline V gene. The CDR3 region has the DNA TGTGCCAGCAGCTCCATGGACTATGGCTACACCTTC. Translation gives CASSSMDYGYTF.

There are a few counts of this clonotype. The chain's CDR3 is CASSPPVRQETQYF. In nucleotides, the CDR3 is TGTGCCAGCTCACCACCGGTTAGACAAGAGACCCAGTACTTC. The chain combines TRBV18 with TRBJ2-5; no definite D call. Germline-derived CDR1 and CDR2 are KGHSH and LQKENI. V dropped 0 bases and J dropped 2 bases, with 7 bases sitting between them. CDR3 length: 14 amino acids.

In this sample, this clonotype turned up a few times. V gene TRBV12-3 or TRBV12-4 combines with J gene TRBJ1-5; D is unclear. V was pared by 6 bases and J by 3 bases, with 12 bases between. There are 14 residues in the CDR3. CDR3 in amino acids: CASRRSLDNQPQHF. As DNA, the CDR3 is TGTGCCAGCAGGCGTTCCCTCGACAATCAGCCCCAGCATTTT.

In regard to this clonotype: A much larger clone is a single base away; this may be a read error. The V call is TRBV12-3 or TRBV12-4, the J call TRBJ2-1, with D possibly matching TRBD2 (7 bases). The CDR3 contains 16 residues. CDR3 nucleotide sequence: TGTACCAGCAGTTCTATGGGGGGGGCACCCTACAATGAGCAGTTCTTC. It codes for CTSSSMGGAPYNEQFF.

The CDR3 region is CSASDPGLAGDNEQFF. In DNA, the CDR3 is TGCAGTGCTAGTGATCCGGGACTAGCGGGGGACAATGAGCAGTTCTTC. This chain uses TRBV20-1 with TRBJ2-1; 14 bases line up with TRBD2. The ends lost 3 bases at V and 5 bases at J; junction bases unmatched: 6. Germline CDR1 and CDR2: DFQATT and SNEGSKA (reference sequence). This CDR3 has 16 amino acids.

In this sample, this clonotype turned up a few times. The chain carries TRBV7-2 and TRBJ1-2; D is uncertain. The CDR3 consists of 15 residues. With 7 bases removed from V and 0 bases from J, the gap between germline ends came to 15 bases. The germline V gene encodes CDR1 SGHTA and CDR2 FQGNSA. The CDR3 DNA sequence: TGTGCCAGCACTCGACTGGTCTTATCTAACTATGGCTACACCTTC. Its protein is CASTRLVLSNYGYTF.

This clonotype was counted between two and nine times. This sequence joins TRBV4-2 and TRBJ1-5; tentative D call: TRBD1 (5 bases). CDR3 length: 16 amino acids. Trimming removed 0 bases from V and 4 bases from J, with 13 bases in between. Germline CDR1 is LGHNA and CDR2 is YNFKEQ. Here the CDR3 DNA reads TGTGCCAGCAGCCAAGATGCGGGACGGCCAAATCAGCCCCAGCATTTT. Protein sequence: CASSQDAGRPNQPQHF.

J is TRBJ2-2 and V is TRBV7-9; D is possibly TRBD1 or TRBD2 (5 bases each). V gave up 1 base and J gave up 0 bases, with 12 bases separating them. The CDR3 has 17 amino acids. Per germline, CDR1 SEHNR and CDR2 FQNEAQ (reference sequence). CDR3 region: CASSLVFWGSNTGELFF. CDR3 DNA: TGTGCCAGCAGCTTAGTTTTCTGGGGGTCGAACACCGGGGAGCTGTTTTTT. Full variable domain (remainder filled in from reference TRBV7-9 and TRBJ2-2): DTGVSQNPRHKITKRGQNVTFRCDPISEHNRLYWYRQTLGQGPEFLTYFQNEAQLEKSRLLSDRFSAERPKGSFSTLEIQRTEQGDSAMYLCASSLVFWGSNTGELFFGEGSRLTVL.

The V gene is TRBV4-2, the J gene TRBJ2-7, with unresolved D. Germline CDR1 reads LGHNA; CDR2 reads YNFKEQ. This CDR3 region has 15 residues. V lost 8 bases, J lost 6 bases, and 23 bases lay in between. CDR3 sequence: CASPLGPVENAEQYF. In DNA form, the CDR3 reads TGTGCCAGCCCCCTAGGGCCCGTCGAGAACGCCGAGCAGTACTTC.

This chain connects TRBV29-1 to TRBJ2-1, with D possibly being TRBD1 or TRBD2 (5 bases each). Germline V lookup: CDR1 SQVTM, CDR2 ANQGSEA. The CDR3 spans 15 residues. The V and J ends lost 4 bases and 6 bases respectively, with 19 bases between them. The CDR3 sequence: CSVGRDPRRSNEQFF. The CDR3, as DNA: TGCAGCGTTGGCCGGGACCCACGGCGGTCCAATGAGCAGTTCTTC.

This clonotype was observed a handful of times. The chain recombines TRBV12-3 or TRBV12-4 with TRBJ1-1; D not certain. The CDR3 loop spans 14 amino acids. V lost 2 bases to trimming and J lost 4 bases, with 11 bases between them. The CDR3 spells CASSLKGIGTEAFF. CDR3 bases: TGTGCCAGCAGTTTAAAAGGGATTGGCACTGAAGCTTTCTTT.

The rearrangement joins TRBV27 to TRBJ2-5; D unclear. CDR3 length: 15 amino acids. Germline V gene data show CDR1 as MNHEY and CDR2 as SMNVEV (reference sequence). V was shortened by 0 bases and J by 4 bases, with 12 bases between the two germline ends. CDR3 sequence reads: CASSLSTMGVETQYF. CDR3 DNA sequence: TGTGCCAGCAGTTTATCCACGATGGGTGTAGAGACCCAGTACTTC.

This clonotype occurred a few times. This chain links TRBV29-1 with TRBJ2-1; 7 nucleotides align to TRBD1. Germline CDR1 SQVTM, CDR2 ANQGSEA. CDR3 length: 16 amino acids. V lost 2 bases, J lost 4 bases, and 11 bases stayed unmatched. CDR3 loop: CSVEFRTGDSYNEQFF. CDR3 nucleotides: TGCAGCGTTGAATTTCGGACCGGGGACAGTTACAATGAGCAGTTCTTC.

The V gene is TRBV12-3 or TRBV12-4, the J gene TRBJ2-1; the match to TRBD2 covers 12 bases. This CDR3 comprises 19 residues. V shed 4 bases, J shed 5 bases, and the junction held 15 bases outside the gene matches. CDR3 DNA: TGTGCCAGCAGTTCCCCTAGGCTAGCGGGGGGGATAGGTCACAATGAGCAGTTCTTC. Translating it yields CASSSPRLAGGIGHNEQFF.

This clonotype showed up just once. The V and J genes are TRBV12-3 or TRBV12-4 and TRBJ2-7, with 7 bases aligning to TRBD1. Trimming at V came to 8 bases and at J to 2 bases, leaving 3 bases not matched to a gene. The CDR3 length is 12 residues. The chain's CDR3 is CASGQVTYEQYF. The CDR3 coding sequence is TGTGCCAGCGGACAGGTGACCTACGAGCAGTACTTC.

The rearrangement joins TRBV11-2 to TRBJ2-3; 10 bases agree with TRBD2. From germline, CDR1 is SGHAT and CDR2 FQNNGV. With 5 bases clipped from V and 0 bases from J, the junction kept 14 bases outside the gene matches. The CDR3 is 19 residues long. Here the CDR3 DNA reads TGTGCCAGCAGCGGACGCGATATAGCGGGAGGCCGAAGCACAGATACGCAGTATTTT. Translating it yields CASSGRDIAGGRSTDTQYF.

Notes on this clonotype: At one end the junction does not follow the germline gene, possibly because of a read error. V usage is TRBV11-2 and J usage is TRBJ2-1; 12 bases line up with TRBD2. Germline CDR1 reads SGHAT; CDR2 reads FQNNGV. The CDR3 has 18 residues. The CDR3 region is CARSSLRGTSGPDNEQFF. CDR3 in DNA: TGTGCCCGCAGTTCCCTAAGAGGGACTAGCGGGCCTGACAATGAGCAGTTCTTC.

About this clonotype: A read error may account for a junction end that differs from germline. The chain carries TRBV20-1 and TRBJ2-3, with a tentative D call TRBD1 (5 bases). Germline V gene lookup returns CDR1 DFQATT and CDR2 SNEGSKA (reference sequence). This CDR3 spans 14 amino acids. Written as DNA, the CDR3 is TGCCGTGCTAGTTGGGTAGGGGGCACAGATACGCAGTATTTT. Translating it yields CRASWVGGTDTQYF.

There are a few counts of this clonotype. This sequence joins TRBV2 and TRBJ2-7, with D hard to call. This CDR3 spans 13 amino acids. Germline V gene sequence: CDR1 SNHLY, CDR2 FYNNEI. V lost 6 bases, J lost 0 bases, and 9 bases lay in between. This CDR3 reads CASSPGDSYEQYF. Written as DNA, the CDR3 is TGTGCCAGCAGCCCTGGGGACTCCTACGAGCAGTACTTC.

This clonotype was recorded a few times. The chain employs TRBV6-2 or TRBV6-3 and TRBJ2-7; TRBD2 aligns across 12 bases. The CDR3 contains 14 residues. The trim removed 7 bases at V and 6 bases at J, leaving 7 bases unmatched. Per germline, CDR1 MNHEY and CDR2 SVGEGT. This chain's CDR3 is CASNLAGGPAEQYF. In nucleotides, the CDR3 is TGTGCCAGCAACCTAGCGGGAGGGCCGGCCGAGCAGTACTTC.